These 21 T cell receptor beta chains were all obtained from the same sample, sequenced in a study of cytomegalovirus exposure and HLA in healthy donors. Use of 60 Vbeta and 13 Jbeta primers characterized the PCR. Libraries were prepared by immunoSEQ multiplex PCR; TCRdb keeps only in-frame clonotypes and omits some of them. The table has under 150,000 clones, roughly 79% seen once. Sequenced: PBMCs. The receptors were sampled from a woman aged 40 to 49 in good health and CMV-seronegative.

A few counts support this clone. The chain is built from TRBV30 and TRBJ2-7; 8 bases map to TRBD2. The CDR3 is 14 amino acids. Per germline, CDR1 GTSNPN and CDR2 SVGIG (reference sequence). Trimming cost V 5 bases and J 5 bases; bases outside gene matches: 11. CDR3 amino acids: CAWETGLAPHEQYF. For the CDR3, the DNA is TGTGCCTGGGAGACCGGACTAGCCCCACACGAGCAGTACTTC.

This chain joins TRBV9 and TRBJ1-1; a possible D gene is TRBD1 (6 bases). Trimming removed 4 bases from V and 1 base from J, with 17 bases in between. Germline loops: CDR1 SGDLS, CDR2 YYNGEE. This CDR3 comprises 16 residues. The CDR3 protein is CASSTPPGQTNTEAFF. The CDR3 DNA is TGTGCCAGCAGCACTCCCCCCGGACAGACGAACACTGAAGCTTTCTTT.

This clone was detected only a few times. J is TRBJ2-2 and V is TRBV10-3, with 8 bases identical to TRBD2. The trim removed 3 bases at V and 1 base at J, leaving 1 base unmatched. Per germline, CDR1 ENHRY and CDR2 SYGVKD. CDR3 length equals 15 residues. The CDR3: CAISELAENTGELFF. CDR3 DNA sequence: TGTGCCATCAGTGAACTAGCGGAGAACACCGGGGAGCTGTTTTTT.

This chain links TRBV2 with TRBJ2-1, with TRBD1 matching over 7 bases. This CDR3 has 17 amino acids. The ends lost 2 bases at V and 0 bases at J; junction bases unmatched: 7. CDR1 is SNHLY, CDR2 FYNNEI, per germline. The CDR3 here is CASSEYGGQNSYNEQFF. The CDR3 nucleotides read TGTGCCAGCAGTGAATATGGGGGACAGAACTCCTACAATGAGCAGTTCTTC.

The table lists this clone with a few counts. J is TRBJ2-7 and V is TRBV20-1; TRBD1 is a possible D gene (5 bases). The CDR3 totals 11 residues. CDR1 and CDR2 (germline): DFQATT, SNEGSKA (reference sequence). V was trimmed by 2 bases and J by 5 bases, leaving 7 bases between them. The CDR3 loop reads CSARQGNEQYF. CDR3 bases: TGCAGTGCTAGACAGGGAAACGAGCAGTACTTC.

This clone has a handful of counts. The genes are TRBV7-9 and TRBJ2-3; TRBD1 agrees at 8 bases. V dropped 4 bases and J dropped 1; count of bases not matched to a gene: 4. There are 15 residues in the CDR3. Germline V gene data show CDR1 as SEHNR and CDR2 as FQNEAQ (reference sequence). The CDR3 DNA is TGTGCCAGCAGCTCACAGGGGGTCGGCACAGATACGCAGTATTTT. Translating gives CASSSQGVGTDTQYF.

V is TRBV7-2 and J is TRBJ2-3, with 9 bases matching TRBD2. This CDR3 spans 14 amino acids. Germline V lookup: CDR1 SGHTA, CDR2 FQGNSA. V was clipped by 6 bases and J by 1 base; unmatched bases: 2. This CDR3 is CASSWTSGTDTQYF. The CDR3 nucleotides are TGTGCCAGCAGTTGGACTAGCGGCACAGATACGCAGTATTTT.

The chain is built from TRBV28 and TRBJ1-2; 7 bases agree with TRBD1. The CDR3 contains 17 residues. From germline, CDR1 is MDHEN and CDR2 SYDVKM. The trim removed 1 base at V and 2 bases at J, leaving 10 bases unmatched. In DNA, the CDR3 is TGTGCCAGCAGTTTATTGGGGGGAGTGGGACAGAACTATGGCTACACCTTC. Translating gives CASSLLGGVGQNYGYTF.

The rearrangement joins TRBV5-5 to TRBJ2-7; 8 bases are a match to TRBD1. V shed 1 base and J 2 bases; nucleotides not matched to a gene: 2. Germline CDR1 and CDR2: SGHKS and YYEKEE (reference sequence). This CDR3 comprises 14 residues. This CDR3 is CASSLKDRAYEQYF. The CDR3 bases are TGTGCCAGCAGCTTGAAGGACAGGGCCTACGAGCAGTACTTC.

The J gene is TRBJ1-2, the V gene TRBV2, with 7 bases fitting TRBD1. CDR3 length equals 12 residues. V lost 6 bases to trimming and J lost 7 bases; unmatched junction nucleotides: 5. Per germline, CDR1 SNHLY and CDR2 FYNNEI. CDR3 sequence: CASRETGLGYTF. In DNA, the CDR3 is TGTGCCAGCAGAGAGACAGGGCTTGGCTACACCTTC. Full variable domain (missing parts from reference TRBV2 and TRBJ1-2): EPEVTQTPSHQVTQMGQEVILRCVPISNHLYFYWYRQILGQKVEFLVSFYNNEISEKSEIFDDQFSVERPDGSNFTLKIRSTKLEDSAMYFCASRETGLGYTFGSGTRLTVV.

In the case of this clone: One end of the junction is discordant with germline, which a read error may explain. The J gene is TRBJ2-6, the V gene TRBV7-8; TRBD1 matches at 8 bases. The CDR3 contains 17 residues. Germline loops: CDR1 SGHVS, CDR2 FQNEAQ. In DNA, the CDR3 is TGTGCCAGCAGAAGACAGGGGTTGAGCTCTGGGGCCAACGGCCTGACTTTC. This encodes CASRRQGLSSGANGLTF.

The J gene is TRBJ2-1, the V gene TRBV4-1, with TRBD1 matching over 7 bases. In germline, CDR1 is MGHRA, CDR2 YSYEKL. This CDR3 region has 17 residues. J gave up 0 bases and V 0 bases, and 5 bases lay outside the gene matches. CDR3 bases: TGCGCCAGCAGCCAAGAGTACACAGGGGCCTCCTACAATGAGCAGTTCTTC. It is translated as CASSQEYTGASYNEQFF.

The rearrangement joins TRBV6-6 to TRBJ1-1; no definite D call. CDR1 and CDR2 (germline): MNHNY, SVGAGI (reference sequence). V lost 6 bases and J lost 0, with 11 bases in between. This CDR3 comprises 14 residues. CDR3 nucleotide sequence: TGTGCCAGCAGATCGGACTTATTGAACACTGAAGCTTTCTTT. This sequence encodes CASRSDLLNTEAFF.

This sequence joins TRBV5-6 and TRBJ2-5; TRBD2 aligns across 9 bases. Germline loops: CDR1 SGHDT, CDR2 YYEEEE. The CDR3 runs to 15 residues. The junction had 10 bases not matched to a gene; V was cut back by 5 bases and J by 5 bases. The CDR3 sequence: CASRATSGRGETQYF. The CDR3 DNA reads as TGTGCCAGCAGGGCGACTAGCGGAAGGGGGGAGACCCAGTACTTC.

In this sample, this clone turned up a few times. One end of the junction does not line up with germline, which may come from a read error. The chain joins TRBV7-2 to TRBJ2-7; D may be TRBD2 (6 bases). This CDR3 is 14 amino acids long. CDR1 SGHTA and CDR2 FQGNSA come from the germline V gene. CDR3 in DNA: TGTGCCAGCAGCTTCGGGGGAAACTCCCACGAGCAGTACTTC. Translating it yields CASSFGGNSHEQYF.

Remarks on this clone: Other DNA sequences in this sample translate to the same CDR3. The gene calls are TRBV19 and TRBJ1-1, with 7 bases fitting TRBD1. J was trimmed by 1 base and V by 4 bases; bases with no gene match: 3. Per germline, CDR1 LNHDA and CDR2 SQIVND (reference sequence). The CDR3 spans 14 residues. CDR3 amino acids: CASSTGQENTEAFF. CDR3 coding DNA: TGTGCCAGTAGTACCGGACAGGAGAACACTGAAGCTTTCTTT.

This chain uses TRBV2 with TRBJ2-2, with 7 bases that match TRBD1. The CDR3 runs 16 residues. Germline CDR1 is SNHLY and CDR2 is FYNNEI. The J segment lost 4 bases and the V segment lost 5 bases, leaving 10 bases of the junction unmatched. The CDR3 nucleotides are TGTGCCAGCAGTAAACAGGGGAATGAGGCCACCGGGGAGCTGTTTTTT. This encodes CASSKQGNEATGELFF.

This clone was seen only a few times. A junction boundary mismatches the germline segment, possibly from a read error. The chain is built from TRBV6-1 and TRBJ1-5; 12 positions agree with TRBD1. Germline assignment: CDR1 MNHNS and CDR2 SASEGT. The CDR3 runs 15 residues. CDR3 amino acids: CAISEGDRGHQPQHF. The CDR3 DNA follows: TGTGCCATCAGTGAAGGGGACAGGGGGCATCAGCCCCAGCATTTT.

The chain couples TRBV5-1 to TRBJ1-4, with TRBD1 as a possible D gene (5 bases). The germline V and J ends were trimmed by 2 bases and 7 bases, with 9 bases remaining between them. CDR3 length: 13 amino acids. Per germline, CDR1 SGHRS and CDR2 YFSETQ. The CDR3 spells CASSFWQGEKLFF. The CDR3 DNA is TGCGCCAGCAGCTTTTGGCAGGGTGAAAAACTGTTTTTT.

This chain uses TRBV7-8 with TRBJ2-1, with D possibly matching TRBD2 (6 bases). Looked up from germline, CDR1 is SGHVS and CDR2 is FQNEAQ. The CDR3 length is 16 residues. V was pared by 0 bases and J by 7 bases, with 16 bases between. CDR3 nucleotides: TGTGCCAGCAGCTTAGCGGGGGGAGTTTTAATAAATGAGCAGTTCTTC. Its translation is CASSLAGGVLINEQFF.

The chain couples TRBV19 to TRBJ1-5; possibly TRBD1 for D (5 bases). Germline CDR1 and CDR2: LNHDA and SQIVND (reference sequence). Deletions cut 7 bases from V and 6 bases from J, with 10 bases between. The length of the CDR3 is 12 residues. CDR3 in DNA: TGTGCCAGTACCCAGGGTTTTCAGCCCCAGCATTTT. Its protein product is CASTQGFQPQHF.